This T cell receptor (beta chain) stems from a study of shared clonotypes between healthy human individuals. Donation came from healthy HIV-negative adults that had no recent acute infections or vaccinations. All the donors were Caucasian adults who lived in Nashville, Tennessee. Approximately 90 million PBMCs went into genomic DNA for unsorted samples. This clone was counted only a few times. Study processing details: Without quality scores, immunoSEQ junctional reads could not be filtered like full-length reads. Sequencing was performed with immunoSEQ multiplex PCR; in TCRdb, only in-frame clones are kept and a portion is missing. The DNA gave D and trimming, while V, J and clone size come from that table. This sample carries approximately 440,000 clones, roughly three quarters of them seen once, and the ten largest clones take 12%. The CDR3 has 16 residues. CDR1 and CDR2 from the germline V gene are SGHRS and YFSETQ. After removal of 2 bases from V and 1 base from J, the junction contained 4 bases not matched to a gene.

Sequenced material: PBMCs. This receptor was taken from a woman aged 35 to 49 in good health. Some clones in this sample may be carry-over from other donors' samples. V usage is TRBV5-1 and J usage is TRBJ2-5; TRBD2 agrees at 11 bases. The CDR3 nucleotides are TGCGCCAGCAGCTTCGGGACTAGCGGAGCCCAAGAGACCCAGTACTTC. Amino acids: CASSFGTSGAQETQYF.